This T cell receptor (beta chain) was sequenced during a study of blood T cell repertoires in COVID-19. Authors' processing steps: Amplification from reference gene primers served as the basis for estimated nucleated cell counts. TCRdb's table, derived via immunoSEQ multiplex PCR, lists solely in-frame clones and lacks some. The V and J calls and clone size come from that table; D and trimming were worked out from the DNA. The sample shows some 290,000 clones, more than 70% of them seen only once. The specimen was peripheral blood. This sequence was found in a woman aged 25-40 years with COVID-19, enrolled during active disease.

The CDR3 DNA is TGTGCCACCAGTGATAACGGGGAGACCCAGTACTTC. Translated: CATSDNGETQYF. V is TRBV24-1 and J is TRBJ2-5; D is ambiguous. The germline CDR1 and CDR2 sequences are KGHDR and SFDVKD. Trimming pared 3 bases from V and 5 bases from J, leaving 6 bases between. There are 12 residues in the CDR3.